This T cell receptor beta chain was profiled in a study of blood T cells in healthy people across ages (dated by TCRdb to 2015 to 2017). With regard to the full study: In model experiments, template switching captured about one uniquely barcoded TCR beta cDNA molecule for every two T cells. To avoid experimental bias, donors of different ages were randomly spread across the sequencing lanes. Four age groups were formed from the donors: young (average 16 years), middle-aged (around 37), aged (over 55) and long-lived (roughly 88). The study measured age-related changes in TCR beta repertoire diversity using deep sequencing normalized with unique cDNA molecular identifiers. Using the same blood draw, the study looked at two additional independent replicas of 1 million unique cDNA reads for two donors, one aged 18 to 30 and the other aged 80 or older.

Ten or more counts support this clonotype. Its antigen is still unknown. Nothing much larger sits one base from this clone, and base qualities are not available. What the work shows at the level of the full study, not this receptor alone: Donor CMV infection status was unknown, potentially confounding age-related changes in expanded clonotypes. Compared with the aged group, the long-lived group had more naive CD4+ T cells, fewer expanded clones and increased TCR diversity, suggesting age selection. Estimates of total diversity based on one million sequenced T cells were considered lower bounds and underestimates. As age increased, observed TCR beta diversity per million T cells dropped in a roughly linear way, and a significant reduction was already evident by age 40. Since profiling was done on bulk unsorted PBMCs, naive and antigen-experienced compartments could not be conclusively compared. There was a strong correlation between observed TCR beta diversity and the percentage of naive T cells measured by flow cytometry.

The receptor library was made with 5' RACE. Data came from an Illumina HiSeq 2500. A second 7 to 11 cycle PCR used a sample-barcoded 5' primer and a J-beta primer mix. A template-switch 5' adaptor carrying 12 random nucleotides introduced a unique molecular identifier onto each TCR beta cDNA molecule. At least 2.5 million CDR3-containing paired-end reads were obtained from each sample. First-strand cDNA synthesis was performed from all RNA using the Mint cDNA synthesis kit, with priming by a TRBC-specific oligonucleotide. Following uracil-DNA glycosylase treatment, all cDNA underwent a first 18-cycle PCR with the universal primers M1SS and BC2_uni_R. In the paper's pipeline: Normalization of each sample was performed by random selection of 1 million high-quality reads, each carrying a distinct molecular identifier. Instead of being binned into consensus sequences, reads that shared molecular identifiers were thrown out. MiTCR, with a Q25 quality threshold and the strictest error-elimination algorithm, was used for CDR3 identification, clonotype clustering and error correction. A nonparametric unseen species model with Euler transformation was used to estimate a lower bound on total TCR beta diversity. The raw public data were reprocessed by TCRdb itself: fastp quality trimming at Q25, MiXCR clonotype calling, in-frame beta chains only. Every distinct CDR3 protein forms one entry, paired with its most common genes and DNA. These V and J calls originate from TCRdb's pipeline instead of the authors' own analysis. In all, the sample holds some 1.5 million distinct CDR3 sequences, and 28% of those were seen once. In total, the top ten clones hold approximately 7.7% of the sample.

Systemically healthy Caucasian individuals from Russia, around 38 in total and aged about 6 to 100 years, were included as donors. Each donor gave about 9.8 milliliters of peripheral blood, drawn into EDTA-treated Vacutainer tubes. PBMCs were isolated by Ficoll-Paque density-gradient centrifugation, with at least 6.5 million obtained per sample. Total RNA, at least 6 micrograms per sample, was extracted from PBMCs with Trizol reagent. The percentages of naive CD45RAhigh/CD27high T cells were determined by flow cytometry on a PBMC aliquot from every donor. The V and J ends are trimmed by 2 bases and 7 bases, leaving 9 bases between them. CDR1 and CDR2, per the germline V gene (reference sequence), are DFQATT and SNEGSKA. Taken from cysteine to phenylalanine, the CDR3 has 12 residues. Only the CDR3 portion is preserved as DNA: 36 bases, with reading frame beginning at the first base.

The V gene is TRBV20-1 and the J gene is TRBJ2-1, with no reliable assignment of the D segment. The sequencing sample was made of blood. The clonotype originates from a woman between 25 and 40 years old in good health. CDR3 protein: CSARLVLNEQFF. The DNA sequence reads TGCAGTGCTAGACTAGTGTTGAATGAGCAGTTCTTC.